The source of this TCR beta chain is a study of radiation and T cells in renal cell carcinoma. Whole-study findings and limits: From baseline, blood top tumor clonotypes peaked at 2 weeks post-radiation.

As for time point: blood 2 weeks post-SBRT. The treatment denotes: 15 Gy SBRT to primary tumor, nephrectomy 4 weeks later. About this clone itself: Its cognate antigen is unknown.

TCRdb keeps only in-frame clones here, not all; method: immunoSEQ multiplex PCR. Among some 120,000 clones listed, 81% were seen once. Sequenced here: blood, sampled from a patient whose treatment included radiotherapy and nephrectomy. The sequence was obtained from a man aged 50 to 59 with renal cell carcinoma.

CDR3 DNA: TGCGCCAGCAGCCCGGGGATAGCGGGGACCTACGAGCAGTACTTC. The encoded protein is CASSPGIAGTYEQYF. The genes are TRBV5-1 and TRBJ2-7, with 8 bases fitting TRBD2. The trim removed 4 bases at V and 2 bases at J, leaving 8 bases unmatched. Germline lookup yields CDR1 SGHRS and CDR2 YFSETQ. This CDR3 has 15 amino acids.